This TCR beta chain was sequenced for a study of human T cells and chemical hapten exposure (dated by TCRdb to 2020 to 2023). At the level of the whole study: For sensitization, 2% DPC in acetone was applied to a roughly 2 cm by roughly 2 cm area of upper inner arm skin. Patients additionally received weekly therapeutic DPC doses to the scalp throughout the approximately 22-week study period. Patch tests used Finn chambers with 0.01% DPC on the upper back, scored after 6 days by International Contact Dermatitis Research Group standards. Alopecia areata with under or over 50% scalp involvement, alopecia totalis and alopecia universalis were represented in the patient cohort, which was mostly female. Libraries were combined into a pool for sequencing, and differences in TCR yield between samples came mainly from small differences in library volumes within the pool. In alopecia patients, the study followed how the peripheral blood TCR repertoire changed in vivo over primary and secondary sensitization to diphenylcyclopropenone (DPC), a hapten. Blood samples were taken from patients before sensitization (week 0) and at 2, 6 and about 24 weeks after DPC sensitization. For TCR sequencing, blood came from some 31 alopecia patients at anywhere from one to four time points (pre-sensitization, 2, 6 and 24 weeks). The investigation overall reported the following: Repeated subsampling changed both the strength of the expansion versus patch-test correlation and the threshold at which that correlation became significant. Expanded TCRs formed significantly more large CDR3 similarity clusters than pre-sensitization or healthy control sets, consistent with antigen-driven responses. Alopecia, a presumed autoimmune disease, was present in all patients, so the immune response of the patients might differ from that of healthy individuals. The number of TCRs above 1 in 1000 frequency did not change with DPC sensitization; there was no evidence of global repertoire structure alterations. Patch test score was positively correlated with the number of PT1 expanded TCRs, with significance at thresholds 8, 16 and 32 but not at 4.

Libraries were constructed by RACE. Sequencing was performed on a NextSeq 500. During library preparation, unique molecular identifiers were attached to individual cDNA molecules so that TCRs could be counted in a quantitative, reproducible way. From each blood RNA sample, both TCR alpha and TCR beta chains were sequenced. The study's processing was this. A median of roughly 99,000 TCRs per sample was observed, with a range of roughly 23,224 to 750,000. V, J and CDR3 annotation of the TCR reads was performed with the Decombinator software suite. To make PS versus PT1 abundance plots, every sample was subsampled to the same number of TCRs (28,000). Expanded TCRs were defined as absent before sensitization and observed at least eight times at the 2-week time point. The public reads were reanalyzed by TCRdb: fastp trimming at Q25, MiXCR alignment, in-frame beta chains only. Identical CDR3 proteins give one entry, which carries the most common genes and DNA. The V and J calls, along with clone size, are taken from TCRdb and not from the paper's own processing. The sample has 84,000 or so distinct CDR3 sequences on record, over 9.5% of them singletons. The top ten clones comprise 2.2% of the sample.

From the cysteine through the phenylalanine, the CDR3 covers 15 amino acids. Only CDR3 DNA remains: 45 bases, in frame from the first base. For CDR1 and CDR2, the germline V gene lists MRHNA and SNTAGT. Trimming leaves V shorter by 3 bases and J shorter by 3 bases, with the junction holding 3 bases beyond the gene matches. Comment on this clonotype: Its antigen is unknown. Base quality data are lacking; no much larger clone is found one base away.

The time point label here, explained by the study, means: patch test 1, 2 weeks after DPC sensitization. The treatment or condition label for this specimen denotes: therapeutic diphenylcyclopropenone sensitization with weekly scalp DPC. At every patch-test visit, the blood draw took place before the patch test was put on. To be eligible, patients had to be aged 18 to 70, diagnosed with alopecia and judged suitable for DPC therapy, while pregnant patients were excluded. Unfractionated whole blood was collected in Tempus Blood RNA tubes, and total RNA was extracted from that blood. The rearrangement joined TRBV6-4 to TRBJ2-2; TRBD2 aligns with 8 central bases. The source is a man aged 40-55 years with alopecia areata. Some clones in this sample may be carry-over from other donors' samples. The sequences come from whole blood, collected in connection with sensitization to the hapten diphenylcyclopropenone (DPC). The DNA sequence is TGTGCCAGCAGTGAGTCGGGACTAGACACCGGGGAGCTGTTTTTT. Its translation is CASSESGLDTGELFF.